This TCR beta chain originates from a study of vaccination effects on CD4 cells after COVID-19. Overall study context: Either the BNT162b2 or mRNA-1273 vaccine was given to participants in two doses.

To note about this clone: The antigen remains unidentified.

The assay was immunoSEQ multiplex PCR, and TCRdb's table has in-frame clones only and misses some. The table includes about 70,000 clones, 75% to 85% detected once. Peptide-pool stimulation followed by sequencing identified expanded antigen-specific CD4+ clonotypes in the ViraFEST assay. Having been cultured for around nine days, the cells underwent CD4+ T cell isolation. Negative nucleocapsid antibody tests before and after vaccination confirmed no previous SARS-CoV-2 infection. The source was CD4+ T cells from PBMCs cultured with SARS-CoV-2 spike peptides, collected before COVID-19 vaccination. This receptor was obtained from a human donor who received a COVID-19 vaccine.

The CDR3 region has the DNA TGTGCCAGCAGCTTACTGGTCGAGGATACGCAGTATTTT. Protein sequence: CASSLLVEDTQYF. J is TRBJ2-3 and V is TRBV11-3; D call uncertain. Trimming left V 2 bases short and J 6 bases short, with 9 bases between. The germline CDR1 and CDR2 sequences are SGHNT and YENEEA. The CDR3 length is 13 residues. The whole variable domain, filled in from reference TRBV11-3 and TRBJ2-3, reads EAGVVQSPRYKIIEKKQPVAFWCNPISGHNTLYWYLQNLGQGPELLIRYENEEAVDDSQLPKDRFSAERLKGVDSTLKIQPAELGDSAVYLCASSLLVEDTQYFGPGTRLTVL.